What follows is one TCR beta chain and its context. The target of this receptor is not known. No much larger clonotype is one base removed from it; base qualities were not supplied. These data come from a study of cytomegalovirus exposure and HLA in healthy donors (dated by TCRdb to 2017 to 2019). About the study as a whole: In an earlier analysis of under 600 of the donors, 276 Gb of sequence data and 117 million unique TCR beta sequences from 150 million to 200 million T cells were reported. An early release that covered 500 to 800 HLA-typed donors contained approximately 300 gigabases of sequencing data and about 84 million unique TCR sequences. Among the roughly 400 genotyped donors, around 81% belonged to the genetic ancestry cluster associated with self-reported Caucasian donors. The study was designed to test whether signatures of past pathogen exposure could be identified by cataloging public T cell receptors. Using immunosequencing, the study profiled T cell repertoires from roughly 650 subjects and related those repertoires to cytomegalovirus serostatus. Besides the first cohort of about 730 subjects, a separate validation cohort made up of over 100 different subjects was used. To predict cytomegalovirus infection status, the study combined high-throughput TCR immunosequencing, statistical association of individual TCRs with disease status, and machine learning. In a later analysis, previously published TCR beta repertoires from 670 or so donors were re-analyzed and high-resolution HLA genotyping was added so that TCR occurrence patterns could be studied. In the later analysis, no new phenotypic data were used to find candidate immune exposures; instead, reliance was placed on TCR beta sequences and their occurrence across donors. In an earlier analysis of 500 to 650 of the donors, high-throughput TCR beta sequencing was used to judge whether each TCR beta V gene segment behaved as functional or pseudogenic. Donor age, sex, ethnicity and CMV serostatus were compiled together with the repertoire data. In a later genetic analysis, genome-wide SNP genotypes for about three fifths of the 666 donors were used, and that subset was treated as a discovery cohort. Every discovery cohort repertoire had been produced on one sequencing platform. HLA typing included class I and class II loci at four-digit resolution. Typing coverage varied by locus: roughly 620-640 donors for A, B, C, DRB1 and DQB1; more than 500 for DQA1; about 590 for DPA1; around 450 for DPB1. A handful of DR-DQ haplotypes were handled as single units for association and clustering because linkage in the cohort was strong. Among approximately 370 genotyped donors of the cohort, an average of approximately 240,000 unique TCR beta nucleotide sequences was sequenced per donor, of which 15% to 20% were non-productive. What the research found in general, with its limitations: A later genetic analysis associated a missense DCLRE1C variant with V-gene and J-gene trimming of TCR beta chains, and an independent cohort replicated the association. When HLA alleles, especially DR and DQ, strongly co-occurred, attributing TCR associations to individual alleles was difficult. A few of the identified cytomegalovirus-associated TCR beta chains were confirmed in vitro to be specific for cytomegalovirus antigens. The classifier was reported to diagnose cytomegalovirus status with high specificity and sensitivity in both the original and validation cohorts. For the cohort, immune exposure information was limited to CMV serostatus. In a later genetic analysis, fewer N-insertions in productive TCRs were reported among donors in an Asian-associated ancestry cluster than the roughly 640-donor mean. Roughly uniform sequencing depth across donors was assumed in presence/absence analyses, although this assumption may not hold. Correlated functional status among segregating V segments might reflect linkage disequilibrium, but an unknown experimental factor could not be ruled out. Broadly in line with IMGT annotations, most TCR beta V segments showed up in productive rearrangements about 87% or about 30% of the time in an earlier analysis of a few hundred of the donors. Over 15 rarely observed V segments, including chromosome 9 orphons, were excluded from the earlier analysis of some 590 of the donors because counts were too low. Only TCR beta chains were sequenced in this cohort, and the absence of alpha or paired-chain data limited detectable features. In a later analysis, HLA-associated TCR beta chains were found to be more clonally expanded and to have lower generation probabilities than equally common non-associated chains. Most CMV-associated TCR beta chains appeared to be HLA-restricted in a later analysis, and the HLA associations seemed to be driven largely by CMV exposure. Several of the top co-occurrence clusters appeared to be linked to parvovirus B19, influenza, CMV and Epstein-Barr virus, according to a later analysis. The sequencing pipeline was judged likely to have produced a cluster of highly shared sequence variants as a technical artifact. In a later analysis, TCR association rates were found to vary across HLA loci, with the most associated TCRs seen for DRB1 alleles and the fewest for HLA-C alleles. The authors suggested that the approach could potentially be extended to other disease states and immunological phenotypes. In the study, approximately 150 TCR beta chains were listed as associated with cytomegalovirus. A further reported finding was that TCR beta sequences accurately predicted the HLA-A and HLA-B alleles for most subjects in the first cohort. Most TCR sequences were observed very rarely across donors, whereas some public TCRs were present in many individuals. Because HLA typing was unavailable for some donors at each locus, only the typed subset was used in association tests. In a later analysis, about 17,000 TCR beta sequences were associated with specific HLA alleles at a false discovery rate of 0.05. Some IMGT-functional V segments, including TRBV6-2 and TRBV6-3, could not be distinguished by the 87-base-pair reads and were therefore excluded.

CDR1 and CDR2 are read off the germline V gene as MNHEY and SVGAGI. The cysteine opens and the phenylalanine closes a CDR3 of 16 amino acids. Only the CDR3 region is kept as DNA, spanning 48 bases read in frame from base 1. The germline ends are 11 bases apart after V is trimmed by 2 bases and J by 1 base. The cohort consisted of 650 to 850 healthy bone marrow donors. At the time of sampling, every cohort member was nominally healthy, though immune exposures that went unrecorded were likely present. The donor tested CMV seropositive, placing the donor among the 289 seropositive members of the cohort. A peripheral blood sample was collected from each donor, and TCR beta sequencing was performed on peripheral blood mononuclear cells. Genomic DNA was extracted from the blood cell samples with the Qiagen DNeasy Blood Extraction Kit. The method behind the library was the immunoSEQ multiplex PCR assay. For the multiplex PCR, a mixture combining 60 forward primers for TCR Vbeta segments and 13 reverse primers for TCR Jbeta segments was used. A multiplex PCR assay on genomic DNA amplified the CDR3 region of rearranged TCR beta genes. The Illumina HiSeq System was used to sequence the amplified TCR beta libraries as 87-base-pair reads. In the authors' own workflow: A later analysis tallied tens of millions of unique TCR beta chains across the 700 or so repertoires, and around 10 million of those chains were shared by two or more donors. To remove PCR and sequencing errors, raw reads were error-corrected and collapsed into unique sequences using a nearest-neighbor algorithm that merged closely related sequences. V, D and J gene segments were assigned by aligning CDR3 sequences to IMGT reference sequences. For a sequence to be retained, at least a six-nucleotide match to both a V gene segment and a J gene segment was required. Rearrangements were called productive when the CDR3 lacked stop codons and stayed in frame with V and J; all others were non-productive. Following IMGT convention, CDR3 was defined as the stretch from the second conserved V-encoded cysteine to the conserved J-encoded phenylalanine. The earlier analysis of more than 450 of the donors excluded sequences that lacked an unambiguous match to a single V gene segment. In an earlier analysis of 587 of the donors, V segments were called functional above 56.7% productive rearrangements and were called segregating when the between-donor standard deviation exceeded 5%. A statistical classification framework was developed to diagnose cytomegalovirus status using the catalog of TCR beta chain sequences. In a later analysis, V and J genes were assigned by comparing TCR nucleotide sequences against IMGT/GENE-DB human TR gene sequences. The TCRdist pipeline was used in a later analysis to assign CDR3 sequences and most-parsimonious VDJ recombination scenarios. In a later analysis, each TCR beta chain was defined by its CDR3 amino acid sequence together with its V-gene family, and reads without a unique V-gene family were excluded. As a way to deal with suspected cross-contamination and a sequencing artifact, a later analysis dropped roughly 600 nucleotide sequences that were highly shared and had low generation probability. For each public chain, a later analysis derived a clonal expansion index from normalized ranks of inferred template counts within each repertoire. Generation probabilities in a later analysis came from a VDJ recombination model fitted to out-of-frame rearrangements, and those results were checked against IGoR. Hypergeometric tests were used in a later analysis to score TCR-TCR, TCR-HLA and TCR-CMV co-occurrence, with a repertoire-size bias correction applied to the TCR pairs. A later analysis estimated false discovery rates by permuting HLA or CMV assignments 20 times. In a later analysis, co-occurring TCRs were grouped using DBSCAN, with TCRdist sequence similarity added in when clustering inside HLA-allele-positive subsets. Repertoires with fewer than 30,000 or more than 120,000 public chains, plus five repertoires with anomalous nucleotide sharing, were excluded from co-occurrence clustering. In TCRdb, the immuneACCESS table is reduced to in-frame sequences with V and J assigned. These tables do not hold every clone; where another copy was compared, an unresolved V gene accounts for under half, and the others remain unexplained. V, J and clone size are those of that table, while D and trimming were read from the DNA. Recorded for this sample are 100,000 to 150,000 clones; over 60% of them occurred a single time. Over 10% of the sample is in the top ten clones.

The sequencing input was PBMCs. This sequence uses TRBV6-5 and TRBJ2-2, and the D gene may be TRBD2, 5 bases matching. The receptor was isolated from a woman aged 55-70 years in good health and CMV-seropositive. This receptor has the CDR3 CASSYVAGVNTGELFF. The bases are TGTGCCAGCAGTTACGTCGCCGGGGTGAACACCGGGGAGCTGTTTTTT.